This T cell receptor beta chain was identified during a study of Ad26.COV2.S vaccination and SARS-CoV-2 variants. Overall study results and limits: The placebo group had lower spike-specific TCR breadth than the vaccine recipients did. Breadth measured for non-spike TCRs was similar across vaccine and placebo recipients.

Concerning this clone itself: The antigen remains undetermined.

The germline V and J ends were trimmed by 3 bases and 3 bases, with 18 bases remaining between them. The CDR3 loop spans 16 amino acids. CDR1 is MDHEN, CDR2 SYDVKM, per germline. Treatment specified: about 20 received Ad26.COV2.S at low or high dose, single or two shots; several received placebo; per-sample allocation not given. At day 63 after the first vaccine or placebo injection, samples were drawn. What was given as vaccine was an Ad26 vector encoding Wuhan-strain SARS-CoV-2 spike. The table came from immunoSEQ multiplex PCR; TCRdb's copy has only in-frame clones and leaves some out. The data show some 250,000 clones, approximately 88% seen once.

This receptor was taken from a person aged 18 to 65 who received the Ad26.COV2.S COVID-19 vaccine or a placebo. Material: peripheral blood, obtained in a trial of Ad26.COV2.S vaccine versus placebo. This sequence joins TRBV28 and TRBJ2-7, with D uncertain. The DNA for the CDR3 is TGTGCCAGCAGTTTCTCCCCAGGAGTTAACGACTACGAGCAGTACTTC. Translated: CASSFSPGVNDYEQYF.